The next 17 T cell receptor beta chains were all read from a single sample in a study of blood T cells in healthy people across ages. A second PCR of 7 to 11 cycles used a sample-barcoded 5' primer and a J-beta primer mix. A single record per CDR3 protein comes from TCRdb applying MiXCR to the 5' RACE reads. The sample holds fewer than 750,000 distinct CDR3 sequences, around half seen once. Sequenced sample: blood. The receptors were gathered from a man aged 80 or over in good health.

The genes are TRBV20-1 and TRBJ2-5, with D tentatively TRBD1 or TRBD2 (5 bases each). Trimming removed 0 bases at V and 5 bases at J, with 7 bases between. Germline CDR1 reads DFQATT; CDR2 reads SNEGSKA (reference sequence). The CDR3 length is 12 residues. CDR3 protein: CSARDRDETQYF. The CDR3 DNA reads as TGCAGTGCTAGAGACAGGGACGAGACCCAGTACTTC.

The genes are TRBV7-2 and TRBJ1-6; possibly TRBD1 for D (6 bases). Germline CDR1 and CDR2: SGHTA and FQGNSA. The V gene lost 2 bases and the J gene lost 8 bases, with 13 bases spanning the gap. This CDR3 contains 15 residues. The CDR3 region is CASSLNRVGDSPLHF. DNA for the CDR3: TGTGCCAGCAGCTTAAACAGGGTGGGAGATTCACCCCTCCACTTT.

The CDR3 DNA follows: TGTGCCAGCAGCTTATCAATCGCGGGAGCCCTAGGATCCTACAATGAGCAGTTCTTC. As protein: CASSLSIAGALGSYNEQFF. The J gene is TRBJ2-1, the V gene TRBV7-9; TRBD2 agrees at 7 bases. V dropped 2 bases and J dropped 1; count of bases not matched to a gene: 14. This CDR3 has 19 residues. The germline gives CDR1 SEHNR, CDR2 FQNEAQ (reference sequence).

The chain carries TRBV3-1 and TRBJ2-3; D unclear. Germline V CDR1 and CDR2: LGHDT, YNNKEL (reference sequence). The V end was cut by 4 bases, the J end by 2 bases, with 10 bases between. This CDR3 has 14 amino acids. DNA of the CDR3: TGTGCCAGCAGCCGCTTTCAGTCCACAGATACGCAGTATTTT. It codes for CASSRFQSTDTQYF.

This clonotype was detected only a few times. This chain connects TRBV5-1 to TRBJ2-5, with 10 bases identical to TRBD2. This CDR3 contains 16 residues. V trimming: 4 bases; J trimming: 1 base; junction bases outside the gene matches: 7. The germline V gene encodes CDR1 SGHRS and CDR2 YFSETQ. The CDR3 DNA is TGCGCCAGCAGCCCGCGGACTAGCGGCTTCCAAGAGACCCAGTACTTC. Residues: CASSPRTSGFQETQYF.

The chain's CDR3 is CASSFEGATQYF. DNA of the CDR3: TGTGCCAGCAGTTTCGAGGGGGCTACGCAGTATTTT. The chain uses TRBV12-3 or TRBV12-4 and TRBJ2-3; 7 nucleotides line up with TRBD1. The trim removed 3 bases at V and 8 bases at J, leaving 2 bases unmatched. This CDR3 contains 12 residues.

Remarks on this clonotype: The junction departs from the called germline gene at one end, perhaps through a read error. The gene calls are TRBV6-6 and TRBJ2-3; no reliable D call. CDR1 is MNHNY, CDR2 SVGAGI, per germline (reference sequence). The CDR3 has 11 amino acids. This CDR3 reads CANDSTDTQYF. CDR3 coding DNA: TGTGCCAACGATAGCACGGATACGCAGTATTTT.

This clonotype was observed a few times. CDR3 DNA sequence: TGCAGTGCTAGGGGGGGACAAACGGGCAATGAGCAGTTCTTC. Translating it yields CSARGGQTGNEQFF. The V and J genes are TRBV20-1 and TRBJ2-1; D is possibly TRBD1 or TRBD2 (6 bases each). The CDR3 runs to 14 residues. V gave up 3 bases and J gave up 6 bases, with 15 bases separating them. Germline-derived CDR1 and CDR2 are DFQATT and SNEGSKA (reference sequence).

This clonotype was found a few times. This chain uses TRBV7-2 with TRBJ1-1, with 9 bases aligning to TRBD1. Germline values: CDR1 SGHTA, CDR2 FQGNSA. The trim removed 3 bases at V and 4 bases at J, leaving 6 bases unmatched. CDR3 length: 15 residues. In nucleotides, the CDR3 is TGTGCCAGCAGCTTCTCGGGACAGGGTCGCACTGAAGCTTTCTTT. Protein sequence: CASSFSGQGRTEAFF.

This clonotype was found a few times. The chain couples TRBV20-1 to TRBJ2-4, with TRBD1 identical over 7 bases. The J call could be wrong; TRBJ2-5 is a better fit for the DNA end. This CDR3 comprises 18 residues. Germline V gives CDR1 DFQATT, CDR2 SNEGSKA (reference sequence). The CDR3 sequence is CSARDSSLPTGKSETQYF. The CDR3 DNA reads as TGCAGTGCTAGAGATTCTTCCCTTCCGACAGGGAAGTCAGAGACCCAGTACTTC.

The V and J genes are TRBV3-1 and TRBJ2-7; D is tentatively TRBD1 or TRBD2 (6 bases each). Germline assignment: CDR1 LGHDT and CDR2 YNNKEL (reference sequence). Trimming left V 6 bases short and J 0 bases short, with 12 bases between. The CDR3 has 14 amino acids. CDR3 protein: CASRKGGGSYEQYF. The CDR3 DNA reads TGTGCCAGCAGGAAAGGAGGGGGCTCCTACGAGCAGTACTTC.

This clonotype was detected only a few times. CDR3 bases: TGTGCCAGCAGTTTAATGGGTGTAGGCAATCAGCCCCAGCATTTT. Its translation: CASSLMGVGNQPQHF. The rearrangement links TRBV27 to TRBJ1-5; D call uncertain. CDR1 and CDR2 (germline): MNHEY, SMNVEV (reference sequence). The CDR3 has 15 amino acids. The V end was cut by 2 bases, the J end by 2 bases, with 10 bases between.

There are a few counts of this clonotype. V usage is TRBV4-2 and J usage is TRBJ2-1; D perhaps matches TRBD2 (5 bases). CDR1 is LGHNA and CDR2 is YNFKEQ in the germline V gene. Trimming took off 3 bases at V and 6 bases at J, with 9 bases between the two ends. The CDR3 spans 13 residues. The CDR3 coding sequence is TGTGCCAGCAGCCAGCCGGGGATCAATGAGCAGTTCTTC. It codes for CASSQPGINEQFF.

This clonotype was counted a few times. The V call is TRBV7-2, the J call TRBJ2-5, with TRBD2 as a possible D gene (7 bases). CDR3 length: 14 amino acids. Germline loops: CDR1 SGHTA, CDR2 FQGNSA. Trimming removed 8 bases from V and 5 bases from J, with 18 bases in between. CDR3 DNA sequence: TGTGCCAGCTCAGACGGGGGGCTCGCGGAGACCCAGTACTTC. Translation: CASSDGGLAETQYF.

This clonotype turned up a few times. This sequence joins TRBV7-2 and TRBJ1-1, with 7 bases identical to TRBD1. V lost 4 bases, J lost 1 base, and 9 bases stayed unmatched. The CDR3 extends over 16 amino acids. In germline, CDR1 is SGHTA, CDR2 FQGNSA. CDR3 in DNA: TGTGCCAGCAGCTCCGCCGGGACAGCTACGAACACTGAAGCTTTCTTT. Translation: CASSSAGTATNTEAFF.

CDR3 nucleotides: TGTGCCAGCAGCTCCATGACAGTTACCTACGAGCAGTACTTC. This translates into CASSSMTVTYEQYF. The chain recombines TRBV7-9 with TRBJ2-7, with D perhaps matching TRBD1 (5 bases). Germline assignment: CDR1 SEHNR and CDR2 FQNEAQ (reference sequence). The CDR3 totals 14 residues. The V end lost 4 bases, the J end lost 2 bases, and 12 bases lay between the germline ends.

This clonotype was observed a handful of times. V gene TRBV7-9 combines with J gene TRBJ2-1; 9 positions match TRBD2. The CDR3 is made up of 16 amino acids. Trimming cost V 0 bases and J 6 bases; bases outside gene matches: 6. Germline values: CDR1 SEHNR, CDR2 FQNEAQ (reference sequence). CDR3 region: CASSLARGLAFNEQFF. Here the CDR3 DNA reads TGTGCCAGCAGCTTAGCGCGGGGACTAGCCTTCAATGAGCAGTTCTTC.